The rows below give T cell receptor beta chains drawn from one sample of a study of blood T cell repertoires in COVID-19. Using immunoSEQ multiplex PCR, the repertoire was profiled, and TCRdb retains in-frame clones only, with some absent. The data hold tens of thousands of clones, with around 90% observed a single time. The material sequenced was peripheral blood. The source is a woman at least 80 years old with acute or convalescent COVID-19. The CDR3 runs from the conserved cysteine through the conserved F or W. The D gene is left open where the match is weak. Not all rows give a size; the values are once, few, many and, for expanded clones, a class.

cdr3_length	v_call	clone_size	j_call	d_call	cdr3_nt	cdr3_aa
15	TRBV5-1	.	TRBJ2-3	.	TGCGCCAGCAGCCCGCAGGGGTCAAGCACAGATACGCAGTATTTT	CASSPQGSSTDTQYF
13	TRBV7-2	once	TRBJ2-1	.	TGTGCCAGCAGCTCTTCGACTAGGAATGAGCAGTTCTTC	CASSSSTRNEQFF
14	TRBV3-1/TRBV3-2	few	TRBJ1-1	.	TGTGCCAGCAGCCAATGGGGAGGACGGACTGAAGCTTTCTTT	CASSQWGGRTEAFF
15	TRBV19	.	TRBJ2-7	TRBD1	TGTGCCAGTAGTACTATGGGACAGGGGGCCTACGAGCAGTACTTC	CASSTMGQGAYEQYF
18	TRBV3-1/TRBV3-2	.	TRBJ2-5	.	TGTGCCAGCAGGGACTATGGAAAATCCGGGACAGAAGGGGAGACCCAGTACTTC	CASRDYGKSGTEGETQYF
13	TRBV4-1	.	TRBJ1-2	.	TGCGCCAGCACAAGCAGGGGTAACTATGGCTACACCTTC	CASTSRGNYGYTF
14	TRBV7-2	.	TRBJ2-3	.	TGTGCCAGCAGCCGGGTTTCAGGCACAGATACGCAGTATTTT	CASSRVSGTDTQYF
14	TRBV6-5	.	TRBJ2-7	TRBD1	TGTGCCAGTAAAATACTCGGGACAGCCTACGAGCAGTACTTC	CASKILGTAYEQYF
15	TRBV6-1	.	TRBJ1-2	.	TGTGCCAGCAGTGAAGCCCTCGGGAGGGACTATGGCTACACCTTC	CASSEALGRDYGYTF
13	TRBV3-1/TRBV3-2	.	TRBJ2-3	TRBD2	TGTGCCAGCGCCATGAGCGGGGCGGATACGCAGTATTTT	CASAMSGADTQYF
18	TRBV23-1	.	TRBJ2-3	.	TGCGCCAGCAGCCACTACCAGATTAATTCGTCTAGCACAGATACGCAGTATTTT	CASSHYQINSSSTDTQYF
16	TRBV3-1/TRBV3-2	.	TRBJ2-7	TRBD2	TGTGCCAGCAGCCCACCCTGGACTAGCGGCTCCTACGAGCAGTACTTC	CASSPPWTSGSYEQYF
16	TRBV7-9	once	TRBJ1-2	TRBD1	TGTGCCAGCAGCTTTGGGCGGCTGACAGGGGCCTATGGCTACACCTTC	CASSFGRLTGAYGYTF
14	TRBV5-8	.	TRBJ2-1	.	TGTGCCAGCAGCCCCTACGAAGCGGAAAATGAGCAGTTCTTC	CASSPYEAENEQFF
13	TRBV2	few	TRBJ2-3	.	TGTGCCAGCAGGGACTCACCTCCCAATACGCAGTATTTT	CASRDSPPNTQYF
14	TRBV28	once	TRBJ1-1	TRBD1	TGTGCCAGCATTCCGGGACAGGGGAACACTGAAGCTTTCTTT	CASIPGQGNTEAFF
16	TRBV3-1/TRBV3-2	.	TRBJ2-1	TRBD2	TGTGCCAGCAGCCAAGGGAGAAGCGGGAGAAGGGATGAGCAGTTCTTC	CASSQGRSGRRDEQFF
15	TRBV20-1	.	TRBJ2-1	TRBD2	TGCAGTGCTAGTGTCCGCGGGGGACCTTACAATGAGCAGTTCTTC	CSASVRGGPYNEQFF
15	TRBV15	.	TRBJ1-5	TRBD1	TGTGCCACCAGCACCGGACAGGGAGGGAATCAGCCCCAGCATTTT	CATSTGQGGNQPQHF
14	TRBV28	.	TRBJ1-2	.	TGTGCCAGCAGGAGTACGGCGGTAAACTATGGCTACACCTTC	CASRSTAVNYGYTF
13	TRBV3-1/TRBV3-2	.	TRBJ2-5	.	TGTGCCAGCAGCCAATCCGGGATAGAGACCCAGTACTTC	CASSQSGIETQYF
14	TRBV28	once	TRBJ1-5	TRBD1	TGTGCCAGCACCCTCTCCGACAGGGTTCAGCCCCAGCATTTT	CASTLSDRVQPQHF
13	TRBV11-3	.	TRBJ2-1	TRBD2	TGTGCCAGCAGCCCCAGAGCGGGAAATGAGCAGTTCTTC	CASSPRAGNEQFF
14	TRBV7-8	.	TRBJ2-2	.	TGTGCCAGCAGCTTACTAGCGCAAGGCGGGGAGCTGTTTTTT	CASSLLAQGGELFF
13	TRBV2	few	TRBJ1-2	TRBD1	TGTGCCAGCAGTAGTACAGGGGCGCCCGGCTACACCTTC	CASSSTGAPGYTF
12	TRBV29-1	.	TRBJ2-5	TRBD2	TGCAGCTTCAGCGGGAGGGGGGAGACCCAGTACTTC	CSFSGRGETQYF
16	TRBV4-1	.	TRBJ1-1	.	TGCGCCAGCAGCCTTCTAGAGCGGCGGCGGCCCCGGGAAGCTTTCTTT	CASSLLERRRPREAFF
11	TRBV6-5	.	TRBJ2-3	.	TGTGCCAGCGGTTCCGGAGATACGCAGTATTTT	CASGSGDTQYF
15	TRBV6-5	.	TRBJ1-5	TRBD1	TGTGCCAGCAGCTCCGGGACAGGGATCAGTCAGCCCCAGCATTTT	CASSSGTGISQPQHF
15	TRBV18	.	TRBJ1-2	TRBD1	TGTGCCAGCAAAACCGGGACAGATTCTAACTATGGCTACACCTTC	CASKTGTDSNYGYTF
15	TRBV21-1	.	TRBJ2-1	.	TGTGCCAGAGGGAGGAGCGGGAGGTATTACAATGAGCAGTTCTTC	CARGRSGRYYNEQFF
16	TRBV5-1	.	TRBJ1-1	.	TGCGCCAGCAGCTTGGGTTCCGGGATAGGTGTCGCTGAAGCTTTCTTT	CASSLGSGIGVAEAFF
13	TRBV6-5	once	TRBJ2-7	.	TGTGCCAGCAGACGACAAGGGAGTTACGAGCAGTACTTC	CASRRQGSYEQYF
14	TRBV6-1	.	TRBJ2-3	TRBD1	TGTGCCAGCAGTGAAGTGGGGACAGAAAATACGCAGTATTTT	CASSEVGTENTQYF
17	TRBV4-1	.	TRBJ1-4	.	TGCGCCAGCAGCCAAGCACAGGGTAGGATGACTAATGAAAAACTGTTTTTT	CASSQAQGRMTNEKLFF
18	TRBV18	few	TRBJ1-3	.	TGTGCCAGCTCACCAATCGAAAACGGGAACAACCTTGGAAACACCATATATTTT	CASSPIENGNNLGNTIYF
14	TRBV18	.	TRBJ2-7	TRBD1	TGTGCCAGCTCACTTGGGACAGGGATCTACGAGCAGTACTTC	CASSLGTGIYEQYF
16	TRBV27	.	TRBJ2-3	.	TGTGCCAGCAGTATAGGAGTGTTGCTCGGCACAGATACGCAGTATTTT	CASSIGVLLGTDTQYF
11	TRBV6-2/TRBV6-3	.	TRBJ2-7	.	TGTGCCAGCAGTACACCGTACGAGCAGTACTTC	CASSTPYEQYF
15	TRBV28	.	TRBJ2-1	TRBD2	TGTGCCAGCAGTGGCGGGAGGGGCGGGTACAATGAGCAGTTCTTC	CASSGGRGGYNEQFF